This T cell receptor (beta chain) was captured by sequencing in a study of cytomegalovirus exposure and HLA in healthy donors. Study-level results: The study flagged some 170 TCR beta chains as cytomegalovirus-associated. The tendency of first-cohort TCR clusters to co-occur in the 120 or so validation repertoires was the finding of a later analysis.

This CDR3 is 13 amino acids long. CDR1 and CDR2 from the germline V gene are SEHNR and FQNEAQ (reference sequence). Trimming cost V 0 bases and J 7 bases, with 7 bases left between them. As to this clone: Its antigen remains unidentified.

Using immunoSEQ multiplex PCR, the repertoire was profiled, and TCRdb retains in-frame clones only, with some absent. Of 150,000 or so clones detected, about 89% appear once; the ten largest clones hold 2.7%. This clonotype originated in a man aged 18-30 years in good health and CMV-seropositive. This chain connects TRBV7-9 to TRBJ2-1; D call uncertain. Sequenced: PBMCs. The CDR3 loop is CASSLAGANEQFF. As DNA, the CDR3 is TGTGCCAGCAGCTTAGCAGGAGCGAATGAGCAGTTCTTC.